These 27 T cell receptor beta chains were sequenced from one sample in a study of blood T cell repertoires in COVID-19. TCRdb's copy holds only in-frame clones and misses some; the assay was immunoSEQ multiplex PCR. The sample holds about 400,000 clones; approximately 86% are singletons and the top ten take 2% to 2.5%. Sequences were obtained from PBMCs or T cells enriched from blood (not recorded which). The receptor set was obtained from a woman aged 40 to 49 with acute COVID-19.

V and J are TRBV11-2 and TRBJ2-5; D remains ambiguous. Germline CDR1 reads SGHAT; CDR2 reads FQNNGV. This CDR3 region has 15 residues. V was shortened by 1 base and J by 2 bases, with 11 bases between the two germline ends. DNA of the CDR3: TGTGCCAGCAGCTTAGTCTCCCAGGCGCAAGAGACCCAGTACTTC. Its protein product is CASSLVSQAQETQYF. The whole variable domain, filled in from reference TRBV11-2 and TRBJ2-5, reads EAGVAQSPRYKIIEKRQSVAFWCNPISGHATLYWYQQILGQGPKLLIQFQNNGVVDDSQLPKDRFSAERLKGVDSTLKIQPAKLEDSAVYLCASSLVSQAQETQYFGPGTRLLVL.

This chain connects TRBV14 to TRBJ1-1, with 8 bases matching TRBD1. This CDR3 comprises 13 residues. Germline CDR1 SGHDN, CDR2 FVKESK. V gave up 0 bases and J gave up 8 bases; unmatched junction bases: 2. CDR3 sequence reads: CASSQDRGREAFF. The CDR3 DNA reads as TGTGCCAGCAGCCAAGACAGGGGGCGGGAAGCTTTCTTT.

This sequence joins TRBV9 and TRBJ2-3; D ambiguous. The germline V and J ends were trimmed by 2 bases and 5 bases, with 12 bases remaining between them. Germline CDR1 SGDLS, CDR2 YYNGEE. There are 14 residues in the CDR3. Here the CDR3 reads CASSVPHGGDTQYF. The CDR3 nucleotides are TGTGCCAGCAGCGTCCCCCACGGCGGAGATACGCAGTATTTT.

Here the CDR3 DNA reads TGCGCCAGCAGCTTGGACAGGGGGATGACAGATACGCAGTATTTT. As protein: CASSLDRGMTDTQYF. The chain uses TRBV5-1 and TRBJ2-3; 8 bases match TRBD1. CDR3 length equals 15 residues. The V segment lost 0 bases and the J segment 3 bases; nucleotides outside the gene matches: 3. The germline V gene encodes CDR1 SGHRS and CDR2 YFSETQ.

The chain combines TRBV12-5 with TRBJ2-5, with TRBD1 matching 8 bases. Germline assignment: CDR1 LGHNT and CDR2 FRNRAP. The CDR3 is 18 residues long. The junction had 16 bases not matched to a gene; V was cut back by 3 bases and J by 4 bases. Here the CDR3 DNA reads TGTGCTAGTGGTTTTAGCCAGGGGGCGTCTTATATCCCAGAGACCCAGTACTTC. This gives the protein CASGFSQGASYIPETQYF.

The J gene is TRBJ1-2, the V gene TRBV9; 9 nucleotides line up with TRBD1. The V gene end was trimmed by 4 bases and the J gene end by 8 bases; junction bases not matched to a gene: 12. CDR1 and CDR2 from the germline V gene are SGDLS and YYNGEE. This CDR3 contains 15 residues. The CDR3 nucleotides read TGTGCCAGCAGCTCTCGGACAGGGGAGAAGCGAGGCTACACCTTC. Translated, it gives CASSSRTGEKRGYTF.

The V and J genes are TRBV7-8 and TRBJ2-7; 10 bases agree with TRBD1. CDR3 length: 15 residues. V shed 5 bases and J 3 bases; nucleotides not matched to a gene: 7. The germline CDR1 and CDR2 sequences are SGHVS and FQNEAQ. The CDR3 bases are TGTGCCAGCAGCCTCCGGGACAGGGGCCACTACGAGCAGTACTTC. Protein product: CASSLRDRGHYEQYF.

This chain links TRBV6-5 with TRBJ1-3; D perhaps matches TRBD1 (5 bases). The length of the CDR3 is 14 residues. V lost 6 bases, J lost 0 bases, and 9 bases lay in between. Per the germline V gene, CDR1 is MNHEY and CDR2 is SVGAGI. The CDR3 DNA reads as TGTGCCAGCAGGGGGCAGGGCTCTGGAAACACCATATATTTT. Its protein product is CASRGQGSGNTIYF.

Here the CDR3 reads CASSPQVGGGQVVGYTF. CDR3 in DNA: TGTGCCAGCAGCCCACAAGTGGGTGGAGGTCAAGTTGTGGGCTACACCTTC. The chain recombines TRBV9 with TRBJ1-2, with no clear D. CDR1 and CDR2 from the germline V gene are SGDLS and YYNGEE. This CDR3 is 17 amino acids long. The V end was cut by 4 bases, the J end by 8 bases, with 27 bases between. Together with reference TRBV9 and TRBJ1-2, the CDR3 gives the full variable domain: DSGVTQTPKHLITATGQRVTLRCSPRSGDLSVYWYQQSLDQGLQFLIQYYNGEERAKGNILERFSAQQFPDLHSELNLSSLELGDSALYFCASSPQVGGGQVVGYTFGSGTRLTVV.

The J gene is TRBJ1-4, the V gene TRBV5-5; unclear D gene. The CDR3 has 15 amino acids. Germline CDR1 reads SGHKS; CDR2 reads YYEKEE (reference sequence). V dropped 0 bases and J dropped 4 bases, with 10 bases sitting between them. CDR3 protein: CASSLASSFNEKLFF. CDR3 DNA sequence: TGTGCCAGCAGCTTGGCTTCCAGTTTTAATGAAAAACTGTTTTTT.

This clone was recorded only once. The chain recombines TRBV4-1 with TRBJ1-4, with a tentative D call TRBD1 (6 bases). V gave up 0 bases and J gave up 4 bases, with 12 bases separating them. The V gene's germline CDR1 is MGHRA and CDR2 YSYEKL. The CDR3 has 16 residues. DNA for the CDR3: TGCGCCAGCAGCCAAGACGGCAGGGGAGATAATGAAAAACTGTTTTTT. This translates into CASSQDGRGDNEKLFF.

The chain recombines TRBV5-6 with TRBJ2-1; the match to TRBD1 covers 7 bases. The germline V gene encodes CDR1 SGHDT and CDR2 YYEEEE. With V trimmed by 4 bases and J by 5 bases, 9 bases remained unmatched. The CDR3 sequence is 15 residues long. CDR3 nucleotide sequence: TGTGCCAGCAGCCTAATAGGGACAGATGACAATGAGCAGTTCTTC. It encodes CASSLIGTDDNEQFF.

The chain recombines TRBV2 with TRBJ1-1; D possibly corresponds to TRBD1 (6 bases). With 7 bases removed from V and 0 bases from J, the gap between germline ends came to 9 bases. This CDR3 has 13 residues. The V gene's germline CDR1 is SNHLY and CDR2 FYNNEI. CDR3 nucleotides: TGTGCCAGCAAACAGGGATTGAACACTGAAGCTTTCTTT. Its protein is CASKQGLNTEAFF.

This chain joins TRBV14 and TRBJ1-1, with D tentatively TRBD1 (6 bases). CDR3 length: 13 residues. CDR1 SGHDN and CDR2 FVKESK come from the germline V gene. The ends were cut back, 4 bases at V and 2 bases at J, with 8 bases in the middle. The CDR3 loop reads CASSRTANTEAFF. As DNA, the CDR3 is TGTGCCAGCAGCCGGACAGCCAACACTGAAGCTTTCTTT.

V and J are TRBV5-4 and TRBJ2-5; D is perhaps TRBD2 (6 bases). Germline CDR1 and CDR2: SGHNT and YYREEE (reference sequence). Trimming stripped 1 base from V and 5 bases from J, with 18 bases between. This CDR3 contains 16 residues. CDR3 DNA sequence: TGTGCCAGCAGCTTGCCCCCACTTGGCGGGGAGGAGACCCAGTACTTC. This encodes CASSLPPLGGEETQYF.

The V call is TRBV24-1, the J call TRBJ2-5; 9 nucleotides align to TRBD1. V shed 5 bases, J shed 5 bases, and the junction held 11 bases outside the gene matches. This CDR3 is 16 amino acids long. Germline assignment: CDR1 KGHDR and CDR2 SFDVKD. CDR3 DNA sequence: TGTGCCACCAGTGGGGACAGGGTACGGTCTCGGGAGACCCAGTACTTC. Amino acid sequence: CATSGDRVRSRETQYF.

The rearrangement joins TRBV30 to TRBJ1-3; 8 bases are shared with TRBD1. J gave up 10 bases and V 2 bases, and 7 bases lay outside the gene matches. The germline V gene encodes CDR1 GTSNPN and CDR2 SVGIG (reference sequence). This CDR3 contains 13 residues. The CDR3 sequence is CAWSPTGGRTIYF. The CDR3 nucleotides are TGTGCCTGGAGTCCAACAGGGGGGAGAACCATATATTTT.

This sequence joins TRBV30 and TRBJ2-5, with D perhaps matching TRBD2 (5 bases). This CDR3 has 12 amino acids. Germline CDR1 GTSNPN, CDR2 SVGIG (reference sequence). The V gene lost 5 bases and the J gene lost 3 bases, with 10 bases spanning the gap. The CDR3 nucleotides read TGTGCCTGGGGGAGACGGGAAGAGACCCAGTACTTC. Translation: CAWGRREETQYF.

This clone was detected only once. The J gene is TRBJ1-2, the V gene TRBV7-9; D remains unclear. The CDR3 runs to 15 residues. V was trimmed by 5 bases and J by 1 base, leaving 14 bases between them. From germline, CDR1 is SEHNR and CDR2 FQNEAQ (reference sequence). CDR3 DNA sequence: TGTGCCAGCAGCCTTACGGATAGCGGTAACTATGGCTACACCTTC. This gives the protein CASSLTDSGNYGYTF.

The genes are TRBV9 and TRBJ2-7; no firm D call. The germline V and J ends were trimmed by 0 bases and 7 bases, with 11 bases remaining between them. The CDR3 runs to 13 residues. Germline V gene lookup returns CDR1 SGDLS and CDR2 YYNGEE. CDR3 in amino acids: CASSVGPAREQYF. The CDR3 bases are TGTGCCAGCAGCGTAGGGCCCGCGAGGGAGCAGTACTTC.

The rearrangement links TRBV11-2 to TRBJ1-1, with D tentatively TRBD1 (5 bases). The CDR3 extends over 16 amino acids. From germline, CDR1 is SGHAT and CDR2 FQNNGV. Trimming removed 1 base at V and 5 bases at J, with 17 bases between. The CDR3 sequence is CASSLGGGEKATEAFF. The CDR3 nucleotides are TGTGCCAGCAGCTTAGGTGGAGGGGAGAAGGCTACTGAAGCTTTCTTT. Based on the CDR3 plus reference TRBV11-2 and TRBJ1-1, the full variable domain is EAGVAQSPRYKIIEKRQSVAFWCNPISGHATLYWYQQILGQGPKLLIQFQNNGVVDDSQLPKDRFSAERLKGVDSTLKIQPAKLEDSAVYLCASSLGGGEKATEAFFGQGTRLTVV.

The J gene is TRBJ1-1, the V gene TRBV7-9; possibly TRBD1 for D (6 bases). This CDR3 is built from 15 residues. Germline CDR1 reads SEHNR; CDR2 reads FQNEAQ (reference sequence). V was pared by 2 bases and J by 1 base, with 11 bases between. CDR3 in amino acids: CASSLLGQTNTEAFF. CDR3 nucleotide sequence: TGTGCCAGCAGCTTACTCGGACAGACGAACACTGAAGCTTTCTTT.

V usage is TRBV2 and J usage is TRBJ2-1; 12 bases are a match to TRBD2. The CDR3 loop spans 15 amino acids. The germline CDR1 and CDR2 sequences are SNHLY and FYNNEI. V was pared by 6 bases and J by 4 bases, with 4 bases of the junction left unmatched. CDR3 coding DNA: TGTGCCAGCAGGGCACTAGCGGGGGGATACAATGAGCAGTTCTTC. Translated, it gives CASRALAGGYNEQFF.

The chain employs TRBV6-5 and TRBJ2-3; D gene ambiguous. Germline CDR1 is MNHEY and CDR2 is SVGAGI. This CDR3 is built from 14 residues. V was pared by 2 bases and J by 0 bases, with 6 bases between. In DNA form, the CDR3 reads TGTGCCAGCAGTTACACAGTGAGCACAGATACGCAGTATTTT. It specifies CASSYTVSTDTQYF.

The CDR3 bases are TGTGCCACCAGCAGAGCAGGGCTGATCATTGAGCAGCCCCAGCATTTT. Its translation is CATSRAGLIIEQPQHF. The chain employs TRBV15 and TRBJ1-5, with D possibly TRBD1 on 5 matching bases. Germline CDR1 LNHNV, CDR2 YYDKDF (reference sequence). CDR3 size: 16 residues. V shed 1 base and J shed 7 bases, with 17 bases lying between them.

Notes on this clone: One end of the junction is discordant with germline, which a read error may explain. This chain uses TRBV3-1 (or the pseudogene TRBV3-2) with TRBJ2-3; D ambiguous. CDR3 length equals 11 residues. CDR1 is LGHDT and CDR2 is YNNKEL in the germline V gene (reference sequence). Written as DNA, the CDR3 is TGTGCCAGCAGCCAAGCACAAACCACCATTTTT. Its translation: CASSQAQTTIF.

V and J are TRBV2 and TRBJ1-2; 8 nucleotides align to TRBD1. Unmatched junction bases numbered 4, after V lost 6 bases and J lost 10 bases. This CDR3 has 11 residues. The germline gives CDR1 SNHLY, CDR2 FYNNEI. CDR3 nucleotides: TGTGCCAGCAGAGGACAGGGACCCTACACCTTC. Its protein is CASRGQGPYTF.